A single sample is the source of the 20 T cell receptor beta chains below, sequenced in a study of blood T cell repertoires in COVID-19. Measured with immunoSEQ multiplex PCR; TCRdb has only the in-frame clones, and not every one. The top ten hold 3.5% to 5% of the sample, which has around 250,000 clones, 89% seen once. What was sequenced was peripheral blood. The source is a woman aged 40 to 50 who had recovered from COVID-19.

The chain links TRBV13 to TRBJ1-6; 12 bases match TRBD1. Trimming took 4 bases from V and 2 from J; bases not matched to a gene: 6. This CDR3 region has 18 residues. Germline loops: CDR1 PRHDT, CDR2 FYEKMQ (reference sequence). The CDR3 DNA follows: TGTGCCAGCAGCTCGCCTGGGACAGGGGGCACCTATAATTCACCCCTCCACTTT. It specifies CASSSPGTGGTYNSPLHF.

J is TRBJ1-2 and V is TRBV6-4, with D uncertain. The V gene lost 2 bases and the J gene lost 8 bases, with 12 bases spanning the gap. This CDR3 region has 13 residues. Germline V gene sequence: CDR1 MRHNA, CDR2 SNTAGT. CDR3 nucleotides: TGTGCCAGCAGTGACGCATTACTAAGGGGCTACACCTTC. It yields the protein CASSDALLRGYTF.

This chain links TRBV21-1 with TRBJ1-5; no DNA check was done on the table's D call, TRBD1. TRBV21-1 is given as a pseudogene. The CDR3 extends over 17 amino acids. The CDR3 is CASSDRDRSYQNQPQHF. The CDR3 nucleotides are TGTGCCAGCAGCGACCGGGACAGAAGTTACCAAAATCAGCCCCAGCATTTT.

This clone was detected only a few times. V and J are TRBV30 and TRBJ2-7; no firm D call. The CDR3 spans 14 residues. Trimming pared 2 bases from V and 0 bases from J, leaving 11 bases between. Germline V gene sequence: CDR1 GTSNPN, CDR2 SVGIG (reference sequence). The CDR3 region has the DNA TGTGCCTGGAGTAATCCCGTTAGCTCCTACGAGCAGTACTTC. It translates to CAWSNPVSSYEQYF.

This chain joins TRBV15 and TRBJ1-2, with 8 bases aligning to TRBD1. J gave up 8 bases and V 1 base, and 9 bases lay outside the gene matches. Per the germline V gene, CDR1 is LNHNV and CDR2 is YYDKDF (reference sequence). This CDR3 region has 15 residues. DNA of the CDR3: TGTGCCACCAGCAGAGCTCTCTCGGACAGGGTCGGCTACACCTTC. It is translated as CATSRALSDRVGYTF.

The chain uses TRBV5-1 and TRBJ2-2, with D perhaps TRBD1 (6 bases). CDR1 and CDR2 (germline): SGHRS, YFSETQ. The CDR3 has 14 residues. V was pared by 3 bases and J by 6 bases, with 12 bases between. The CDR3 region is CASSWVQGAGELFF. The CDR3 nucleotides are TGCGCCAGCAGCTGGGTACAGGGTGCCGGGGAGCTGTTTTTT.

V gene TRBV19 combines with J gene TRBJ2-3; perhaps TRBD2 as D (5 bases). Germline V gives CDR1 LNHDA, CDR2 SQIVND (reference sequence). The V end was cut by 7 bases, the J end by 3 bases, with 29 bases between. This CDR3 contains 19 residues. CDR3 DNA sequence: TGTGCCAGTACCCCATTCGGCGGGCCAGTAATATCTAAGACAGATACGCAGTATTTT. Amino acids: CASTPFGGPVISKTDTQYF.

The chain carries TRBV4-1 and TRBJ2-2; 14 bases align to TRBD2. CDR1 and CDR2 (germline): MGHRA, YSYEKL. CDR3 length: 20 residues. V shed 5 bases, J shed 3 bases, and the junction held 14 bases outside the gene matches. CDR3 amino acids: CASSSTPGTSGSIYTGELFF. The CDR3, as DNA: TGCGCCAGCAGCTCCACCCCCGGGACTAGCGGGAGTATCTACACCGGGGAGCTGTTTTTT.

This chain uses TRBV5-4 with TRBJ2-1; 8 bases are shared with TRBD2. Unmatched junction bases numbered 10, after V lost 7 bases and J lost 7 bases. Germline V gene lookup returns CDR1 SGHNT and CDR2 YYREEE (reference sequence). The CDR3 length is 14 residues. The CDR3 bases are TGTGCCAGCCGGACCCCGGGGGGGCGTAATGAGCAGTTCTTC. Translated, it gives CASRTPGGRNEQFF.

This CDR3 is CASSQWGTGHYEQYF. As DNA, the CDR3 is TGTGCCAGCAGCCAGTGGGGGACAGGGCACTACGAGCAGTACTTC. The chain links TRBV14 to TRBJ2-7; 9 positions match TRBD1. Germline CDR1 is SGHDN and CDR2 is FVKESK. J lost 3 bases, V lost 3 bases, and 6 bases had no gene match. The CDR3 loop spans 15 amino acids. Combining the CDR3 with reference TRBV14 and TRBJ2-7 gives the whole variable domain EAGVTQFPSHSVIEKGQTVTLRCDPISGHDNLYWYRRVMGKEIKFLLHFVKESKQDESGMPNNRFLAERTGGTYSTLKVQPAELEDSGVYFCASSQWGTGHYEQYFGPGTRLTVT.

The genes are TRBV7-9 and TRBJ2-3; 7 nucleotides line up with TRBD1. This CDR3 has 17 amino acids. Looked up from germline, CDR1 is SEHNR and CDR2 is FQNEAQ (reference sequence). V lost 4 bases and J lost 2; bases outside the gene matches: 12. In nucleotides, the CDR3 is TGTGCCAGCAGCTCCTTGGACACAGGGGCAATCACAGATACGCAGTATTTT. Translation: CASSSLDTGAITDTQYF.

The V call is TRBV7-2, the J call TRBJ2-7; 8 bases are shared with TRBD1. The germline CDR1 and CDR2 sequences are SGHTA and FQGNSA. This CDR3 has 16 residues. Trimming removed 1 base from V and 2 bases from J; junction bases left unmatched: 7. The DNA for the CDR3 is TGTGCCAGCAGCTTAGTTGGGACAGGTGCAACCTACGAGCAGTACTTC. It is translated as CASSLVGTGATYEQYF.

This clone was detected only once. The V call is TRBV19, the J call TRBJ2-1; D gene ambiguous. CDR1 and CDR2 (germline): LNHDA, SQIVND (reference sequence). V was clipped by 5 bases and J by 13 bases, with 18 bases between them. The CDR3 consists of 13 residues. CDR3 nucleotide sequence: TGTGCCAGTAGTTCACCCCTTGGAGAGCCCCAGTTCTTC. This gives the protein CASSSPLGEPQFF.

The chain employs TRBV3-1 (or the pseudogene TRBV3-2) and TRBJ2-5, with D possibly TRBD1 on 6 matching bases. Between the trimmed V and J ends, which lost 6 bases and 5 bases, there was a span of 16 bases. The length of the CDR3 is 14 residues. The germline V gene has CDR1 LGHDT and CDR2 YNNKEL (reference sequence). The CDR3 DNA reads TGTGCCAGCAGTCAATCGACAGGCTGGGAGACCCAGTACTTC. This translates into CASSQSTGWETQYF.

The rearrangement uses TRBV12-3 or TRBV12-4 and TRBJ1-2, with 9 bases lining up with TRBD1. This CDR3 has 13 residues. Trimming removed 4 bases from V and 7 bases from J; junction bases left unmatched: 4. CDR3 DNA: TGTGCCAGCAGTTCCAACAGGGGGCTTGGCTACACCTTC. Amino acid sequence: CASSSNRGLGYTF.

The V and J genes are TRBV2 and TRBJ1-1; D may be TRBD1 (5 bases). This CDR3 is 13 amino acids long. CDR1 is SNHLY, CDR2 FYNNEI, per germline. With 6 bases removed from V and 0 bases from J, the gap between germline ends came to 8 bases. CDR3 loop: CASRGGVNTEAFF. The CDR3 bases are TGTGCCAGCAGGGGAGGGGTGAACACTGAAGCTTTCTTT.

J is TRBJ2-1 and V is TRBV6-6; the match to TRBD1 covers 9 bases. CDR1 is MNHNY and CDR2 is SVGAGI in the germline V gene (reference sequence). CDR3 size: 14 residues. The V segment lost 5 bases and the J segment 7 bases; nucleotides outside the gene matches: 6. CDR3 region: CASSSGTGTNEQFF. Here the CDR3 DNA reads TGTGCCAGCAGTAGTGGGACAGGGACGAATGAGCAGTTCTTC.

The chain's CDR3 is CASSGMTGANEQFF. The CDR3 bases are TGTGCCAGCAGCGGCATGACAGGAGCCAATGAGCAGTTCTTC. This chain links TRBV7-9 with TRBJ2-1; the D gene is possibly TRBD1 (6 bases). This CDR3 has 14 amino acids. Germline values: CDR1 SEHNR, CDR2 FQNEAQ (reference sequence). V dropped 5 bases and J dropped 6 bases, with 14 bases sitting between them.

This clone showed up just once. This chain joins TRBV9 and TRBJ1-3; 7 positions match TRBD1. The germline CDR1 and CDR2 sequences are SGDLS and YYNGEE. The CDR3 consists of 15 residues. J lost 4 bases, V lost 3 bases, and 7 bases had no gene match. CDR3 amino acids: CASSARQGRGNTIYF. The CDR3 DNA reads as TGTGCCAGCAGCGCCAGACAGGGACGAGGAAACACCATATATTTT.

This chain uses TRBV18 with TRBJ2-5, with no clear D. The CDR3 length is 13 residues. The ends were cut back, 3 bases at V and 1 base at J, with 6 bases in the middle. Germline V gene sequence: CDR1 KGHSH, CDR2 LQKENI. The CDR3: CASSPLPQETQYF. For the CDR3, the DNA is TGTGCCAGCTCACCTCTACCCCAAGAGACCCAGTACTTC.